The entry that follows covers one T cell receptor (beta chain) sequence. The germline V gene encodes CDR1 MGHDK and CDR2 SYGVNS. The length of the CDR3 is 14 residues. Trimming took off 1 base at V and 5 bases at J, with 10 bases between the two ends. The data originate from a study of blood T cell repertoires in COVID-19. Study background: Samples of COVID-19 (acute and convalescent) were obtained from the United States, Italy and Spain. From T cells, B-cell-depleted T cells, or PBMCs came the material, which was cDNA or gDNA.

Authors' data handling: Amplified reference gene primers provided the basis for estimating nucleated cell counts. TCRdb keeps only in-frame clones here, not all; method: immunoSEQ multiplex PCR. V and J calls and clone size follow that table, whereas D and trimming were derived from the DNA. The profile shows about 26,000 clones, roughly 91% of them singletons. Sequencing was done on a sample of peripheral blood. The chain has TRBV25-1 and TRBJ2-3; D remains ambiguous. The sequence was obtained from a human donor in a cohort sampled during active COVID-19. The donor label of this sample is uncertain. Written as DNA, the CDR3 is TGTGCCAGCAGTGAATTCAGGTTTGGAGATACGCAGTATTTT. This gives the protein CASSEFRFGDTQYF.